This paragraph covers one T cell receptor beta chain sequence. This entry is derived from a study of identical twins. From the 5' RACE reads, TCRdb called clonotypes with MiXCR, one entry per CDR3 protein. The data contain fewer than 400 distinct CDR3 sequences, approximately 75% of them singletons. This CDR3 contains 16 residues. Germline V gene lookup returns CDR1 MNHEY and CDR2 SVGEGT. Between the trimmed V and J ends, which lost 5 bases and 3 bases, there was a span of 16 bases. This receptor was obtained from a woman aged 18-29 years in good health. This table probably holds off-target reads from a library built for another chain. J is TRBJ2-2 and V is TRBV6-2 or TRBV6-3; maybe TRBD1 (5 bases). The sequenced sample was memory (CD45RO+) T cells sorted from blood. The CDR3 reads CASSAPYRTHTGELFF. Here the CDR3 DNA reads TGTGCCAGCAGTGCCCCCTATAGGACACACACCGGGGAGCTGTTTTTT.